This TCR beta chain was captured by sequencing in a study of T cell responses to AZD1222 COVID-19 vaccine. V lost 1 base, J lost 4 bases, and 11 bases lay in between. CDR1 and CDR2 (germline): GTSNPN, SVGIG (reference sequence). The CDR3 totals 14 residues. In its sample, this clone was seen once. Generated by immunoSEQ multiplex PCR, the TCRdb table keeps only in-frame clones and is missing some. This table has about 86,000 clones, roughly 90% appearing once. The receptor comes from an adult in good health. The specimen was peripheral blood, collected on day 0 of AZD1222 vaccination. The chain recombines TRBV30 with TRBJ1-5; D is ambiguous. The chain's CDR3 is CAWSERPRNQPQHF. Here the CDR3 DNA reads TGTGCCTGGAGTGAGCGGCCTCGAAATCAGCCCCAGCATTTT.